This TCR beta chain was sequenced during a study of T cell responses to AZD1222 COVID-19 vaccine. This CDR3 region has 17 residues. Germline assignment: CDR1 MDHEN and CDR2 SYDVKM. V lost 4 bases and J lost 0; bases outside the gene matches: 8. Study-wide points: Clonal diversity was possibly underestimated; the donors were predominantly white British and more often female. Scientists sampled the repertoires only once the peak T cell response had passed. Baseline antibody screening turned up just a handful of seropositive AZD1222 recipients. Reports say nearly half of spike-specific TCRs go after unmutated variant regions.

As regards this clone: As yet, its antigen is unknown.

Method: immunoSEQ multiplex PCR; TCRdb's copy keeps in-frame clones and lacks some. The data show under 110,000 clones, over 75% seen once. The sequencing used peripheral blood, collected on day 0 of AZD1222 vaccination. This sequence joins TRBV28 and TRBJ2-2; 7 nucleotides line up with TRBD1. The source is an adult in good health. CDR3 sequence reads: CASSSWTGLTNTGELFF. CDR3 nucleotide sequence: TGTGCCAGCAGTTCTTGGACAGGTTTGACGAACACCGGGGAGCTGTTTTTT.